The rows below give T cell receptor beta chains drawn from one sample of a study of T cell responses to AZD1222 COVID-19 vaccine. Assay: immunoSEQ multiplex PCR; the TCRdb copy retains only in-frame clones and omits some. In the table there are roughly 100,000 clones, less than 95% of which are singletons. The sequences come from peripheral blood, collected on day 0 of AZD1222 vaccination. The receptors shown here come from an adult in good health. CDR3s include the opening cysteine and the closing phenylalanine or tryptophan. Fields, in order: J gene, V gene, clone size, D gene, CDR3 protein, CDR3 DNA. D genes are given only for firm matches. Clone size is given for some rows only: seen once, a few or many times, or a class if the clone is expanded.

TRBJ2-1,TRBV10-2,-,TRBD2,CASLGLAGTNEQFF,TGCGCCAGCCTTGGACTAGCGGGGACCAATGAGCAGTTCTTC
TRBJ2-7,TRBV9,-,-,CASSVGGGGSYEQYF,TGTGCCAGCAGCGTAGGTGGAGGGGGCTCCTACGAGCAGTACTTC
TRBJ2-2,TRBV7-9,once,-,CASSLGLGTGELFF,TGTGCCAGCAGCTTGGGCCTAGGGACCGGGGAGCTGTTTTTT
TRBJ2-7,TRBV3-1/TRBV3-2,-,TRBD1,CASRGQGAHEQYF,TGTGCCAGCAGAGGACAGGGGGCCCACGAGCAGTACTTC
TRBJ2-7,TRBV3-1/TRBV3-2,-,-,CASSQDGWTGGPYEQYF,TGTGCCAGCAGCCAAGATGGGTGGACGGGGGGCCCCTACGAGCAGTACTTC
TRBJ1-2,TRBV12-3/TRBV12-4,-,-,CASSFYRDGYTF,TGTGCCAGCAGTTTCTACCGGGATGGCTACACCTTC
TRBJ2-5,TRBV18,-,TRBD1,CASSLGQGKETQYF,TGTGCCAGCTCCCTGGGACAGGGAAAAGAGACCCAGTACTTC
TRBJ2-7,TRBV2,-,-,CASSVEVSSYEQYF,TGTGCCAGCAGTGTCGAAGTTTCGTCCTACGAGCAGTACTTC
TRBJ2-1,TRBV18,few,TRBD1,CASSTFDRVGNEQFF,TGTGCCAGCTCAACCTTCGACAGGGTGGGCAATGAGCAGTTCTTC
TRBJ2-1,TRBV6-5,-,TRBD2,CASSFTRGGPLNEQFF,TGTGCCAGCAGTTTCACACGGGGGGGCCCGTTGAATGAGCAGTTCTTC
TRBJ1-3,TRBV7-6,once,TRBD1,CASSRDRASASGNTIYF,TGTGCCAGCAGCCGGGACAGGGCGTCCGCCTCTGGAAACACCATATATTTT
TRBJ2-1,TRBV12-3/TRBV12-4,once,-,CASSLSNEQFF,TGTGCCAGCAGTTTGTCCAATGAGCAGTTCTTC
TRBJ1-5,TRBV5-1,few,-,CASSLLGDQPQHF,TGCGCCAGCAGCTTGTTGGGGGACCAGCCCCAGCATTTT
TRBJ2-6,TRBV13,-,-,CASSILGSGANVLTF,TGTGCCAGCAGCATCCTTGGCTCTGGGGCCAACGTCCTGACTTTC
TRBJ1-5,TRBV2,-,TRBD1,CASLQGASNQPQHF,TGTGCCAGTTTACAGGGGGCGAGTAATCAGCCCCAGCATTTT
TRBJ1-4,TRBV28,-,-,CASRETQGGNEKLFF,TGTGCCAGCAGGGAGACACAGGGTGGTAATGAAAAACTGTTTTTT